A single sample gave rise to the 26 T cell receptor beta chains below, sequenced in a study of blood T cells in healthy people across ages. Sample-barcoded 5' priming and a J-beta primer mix drove a second PCR of about 6 to 11 cycles. One entry per CDR3 protein, called by TCRdb with MiXCR from the 5' RACE reads. The sample includes 950,000 to 1,200,000 distinct CDR3 sequences, around two fifths of them seen just once. Sequenced: blood. These receptors all stem from a man aged 18-30 years in good health.

This clonotype turned up a few times. V is TRBV5-5 and J is TRBJ2-7; no firm D call. Germline CDR1 and CDR2: SGHKS and YYEKEE (reference sequence). Trimming cost V 4 bases and J 2 bases, with 13 bases left between them. The length of the CDR3 is 14 residues. CDR3 in amino acids: CASSPLQAPYEQYF. CDR3 in DNA: TGTGCCAGCAGCCCCTTGCAGGCCCCCTACGAGCAGTACTTC.

This chain joins TRBV9 and TRBJ2-3, with TRBD1 identical over 11 bases. The CDR3 loop spans 16 amino acids. CDR1 is SGDLS, CDR2 YYNGEE, per germline. J was trimmed by 3 bases and V by 4 bases; bases with no gene match: 7. In DNA form, the CDR3 reads TGTGCCAGCAGCCCATGGACAGGGGGCGTGACAGATACGCAGTATTTT. It is translated as CASSPWTGGVTDTQYF. Combining the CDR3 with reference TRBV9 and TRBJ2-3 gives the whole variable domain DSGVTQTPKHLITATGQRVTLRCSPRSGDLSVYWYQQSLDQGLQFLIQYYNGEERAKGNILERFSAQQFPDLHSELNLSSLELGDSALYFCASSPWTGGVTDTQYFGPGTRLTVL.

The chain employs TRBV20-1 and TRBJ1-1; 8 nucleotides line up with TRBD1. Per germline, CDR1 DFQATT and CDR2 SNEGSKA (reference sequence). The V segment lost 3 bases and the J segment 2 bases; nucleotides outside the gene matches: 8. The CDR3 is 15 residues long. The CDR3 bases are TGCAGTGCTAGCCCTAACCCAGGGGGCAACACTGAAGCTTTCTTT. Amino acids: CSASPNPGGNTEAFF.

Concerning this clonotype: The junction and the germline gene differ at one end; a read error may be behind it. The rearrangement joins TRBV12-3 or TRBV12-4 to TRBJ1-6; TRBD1 is a possible D gene (6 bases). CDR3 length equals 13 residues. The CDR3 protein is CASSTGHDSPLHF. The CDR3, as DNA: TGTGCCAGCAGTACAGGGCATGATTCCCCCCTCCACTTT.

The rearrangement links TRBV7-2 to TRBJ1-3, with 9 positions matching TRBD1. Germline trimming cut 5 bases from V and 3 bases from J; bases unmatched to any gene: 5. The CDR3 contains 15 residues. The germline V gene encodes CDR1 SGHTA and CDR2 FQGNSA. The CDR3 DNA is TGTGCCAGCAGCCCATCGACAGGGGGTGGAAACACCATATATTTT. Translation gives CASSPSTGGGNTIYF.

V usage is TRBV4-3 and J usage is TRBJ1-4; tentative D call: TRBD1 (6 bases). This CDR3 is 16 amino acids long. Trimming took off 0 bases at V and 7 bases at J, with 15 bases between the two ends. Germline CDR1 reads LGHNA; CDR2 reads YSLEER. CDR3 bases: TGCGCCAGCAGCCAAGATCACGGGGGCCGGGGTGAAAAACTGTTTTTT. Translated, it gives CASSQDHGGRGEKLFF.

The chain employs TRBV29-1 and TRBJ2-3, with D possibly matching TRBD1 (5 bases). Germline values: CDR1 SQVTM, CDR2 ANQGSEA. The CDR3 consists of 15 residues. Trimming shortened V by 6 bases and J by 0 bases, and 16 bases separated the two germline ends. The CDR3 DNA reads as TGCAGCGTAGGGGCGGCCCAGACTAGCACAGATACGCAGTATTTT. This translates into CSVGAAQTSTDTQYF.

The chain links TRBV5-6 to TRBJ1-4; D possibly corresponds to TRBD1 (5 bases). This CDR3 contains 14 residues. Germline loops: CDR1 SGHDT, CDR2 YYEEEE. V lost 4 bases, J lost 8 bases, and 15 bases lay in between. The CDR3 DNA sequence: TGTGCCAGCAGCCCCGGGACCGCTGGAGAAAAACTGTTTTTT. This sequence encodes CASSPGTAGEKLFF.

A few counts support this clonotype. This sequence joins TRBV7-2 and TRBJ2-1; D could derive from TRBD1 or TRBD2 (5 bases each). V shed 3 bases and J shed 7 bases, with 13 bases lying between them. The CDR3 spans 14 residues. Germline V gene sequence: CDR1 SGHTA, CDR2 FQGNSA. The CDR3 region has the DNA TGTGCCAGCAGCTTGGGACCACCAACAAATGAGCAGTTCTTC. As protein: CASSLGPPTNEQFF.

This chain uses TRBV4-1 with TRBJ1-1, with no clear D. This CDR3 contains 14 residues. Germline V gene data show CDR1 as MGHRA and CDR2 as YSYEKL. The germline V and J ends were trimmed by 6 bases and 1 base, with 12 bases remaining between them. The CDR3 here is CASRKDGTNTEAFF. The CDR3 DNA reads TGCGCCAGCAGAAAGGACGGAACGAACACTGAAGCTTTCTTT.

This clonotype was picked up many times. This chain links TRBV9 with TRBJ2-4; 10 nucleotides line up with TRBD1. This CDR3 is 17 amino acids long. Germline CDR1 SGDLS, CDR2 YYNGEE. Trimming removed 0 bases from V and 2 bases from J; junction bases left unmatched: 5. DNA of the CDR3: TGTGCCAGCAGCGTAGGGGGACAGGGGAAGTCCAAAAACATTCAGTACTTC. Encoded protein: CASSVGGQGKSKNIQYF.

The sample holds many counts of this clonotype. At one of its ends the junction is not consistent with the germline gene, which may arise from a read error. V and J are TRBV12-3 or TRBV12-4 and TRBJ2-1, with 10 nucleotides matching TRBD2. The CDR3 is 14 residues long. CDR3 protein: CASSLAGGRNEQFF. The DNA for the CDR3 is TGTGCCAGCAGCTTAGCGGGGGGTAGGAATGAGCAGTTCTTC.

The CDR3 region is CASSLWNGGNEKLFF. DNA of the CDR3: TGTGCCAGCAGTTTATGGAACGGAGGGAATGAAAAACTGTTTTTT. The chain links TRBV27 to TRBJ1-4; no definite D call. With 1 base removed from V and 5 bases from J, the gap between germline ends came to 11 bases. The germline gives CDR1 MNHEY, CDR2 SMNVEV (reference sequence). The CDR3 sequence is 15 residues long.

CDR3 protein: CASTILTPSNYGYTF. The CDR3 nucleotides are TGTGCCAGCACGATCCTGACACCCTCTAACTATGGCTACACCTTC. The rearrangement links TRBV12-3 or TRBV12-4 to TRBJ1-2; D is ambiguous. The V end lost 7 bases, the J end lost 0 bases, and 15 bases lay between the germline ends. The CDR3 covers 15 residues.

This clonotype was observed a handful of times. The J gene is TRBJ2-7, the V gene TRBV29-1; TRBD1 aligns across 10 bases. Looked up from germline, CDR1 is SQVTM and CDR2 is ANQGSEA. V shed 6 bases and J 5 bases; nucleotides not matched to a gene: 4. The CDR3 loop spans 12 amino acids. The CDR3 nucleotides read TGCAGCGTAGTGACAGGGGGCAACGAGCAGTACTTC. It codes for CSVVTGGNEQYF.

This clonotype was seen only a few times. The rearrangement links TRBV3-1 to TRBJ1-4; unclear D gene. V was clipped by 1 base and J by 8 bases, with 14 bases between them. CDR1 LGHDT and CDR2 YNNKEL come from the germline V gene (reference sequence). This CDR3 is 15 amino acids long. The CDR3 DNA follows: TGTGCCAGCAGCCAAGTGGGAAGCAAAGGCGAAAAACTGTTTTTT. It translates to CASSQVGSKGEKLFF. Supplemented by reference TRBV3-1 and TRBJ1-4, the full variable domain reads DTAVSQTPKYLVTQMGNDKSIKCEQNLGHDTMYWYKQDSKKFLKIMFSYNNKELIINETVPNRFSPKSPDKAHLNLHINSLELGDSAVYFCASSQVGSKGEKLFFGSGTQLSVL.

This clonotype was recorded a few times. The rearrangement uses TRBV20-1 and TRBJ1-2; D not resolved. Germline V lookup: CDR1 DFQATT, CDR2 SNEGSKA (reference sequence). This CDR3 contains 10 residues. The V end lost 5 bases, the J end lost 5 bases, and 6 bases lay between the germline ends. Written as DNA, the CDR3 is TGCAGTGCTCCCAAGTATGGCTACACCTTC. Its translation: CSAPKYGYTF.

Only a few counts were recorded for this clonotype. The genes are TRBV25-1 and TRBJ1-2; D uncertain. The CDR3 has 16 amino acids. In germline, CDR1 is MGHDK, CDR2 SYGVNS. Trimming left V 4 bases short and J 4 bases short, with 19 bases between. The chain's CDR3 is CASSATGSVWGYGYTF. Here the CDR3 DNA reads TGTGCCAGCAGTGCCACGGGGTCAGTGTGGGGCTATGGCTACACCTTC.

This clonotype was counted a few times. The chain is built from TRBV10-3 and TRBJ2-3; 10 bases are a match to TRBD2. CDR3 length: 16 residues. The germline V gene encodes CDR1 ENHRY and CDR2 SYGVKD. Unmatched junction bases numbered 8, after V lost 6 bases and J lost 2 bases. DNA for the CDR3: TGTGCCATCAGAGATAGCGGGGGGCTAACCACAGATACGCAGTATTTT. It specifies CAIRDSGGLTTDTQYF.

There are a few counts of this clonotype. The genes are TRBV20-1 and TRBJ2-2; D not certain. Germline lookup yields CDR1 DFQATT and CDR2 SNEGSKA (reference sequence). This CDR3 has 15 amino acids. Trimming stripped 1 base from V and 4 bases from J, with 13 bases between. CDR3 sequence reads: CSARAPEVSTGELFF. CDR3 sequence (DNA): TGCAGTGCTAGAGCCCCGGAAGTAAGCACCGGGGAGCTGTTTTTT.

This clonotype was seen only a few times. The rearrangement joins TRBV7-2 to TRBJ1-6, with D perhaps matching TRBD1 (6 bases). The germline V and J ends were trimmed by 3 bases and 0 bases, with 9 bases remaining between them. In germline, CDR1 is SGHTA, CDR2 FQGNSA. The CDR3 totals 16 residues. CDR3 DNA: TGTGCCAGCAGCTTCTGGGGGGCCTCCTATAATTCACCCCTCCACTTT. Its protein product is CASSFWGASYNSPLHF.

This clonotype was counted only a few times. The CDR3 is CATDAYGDTQYF. Written as DNA, the CDR3 is TGTGCCACCGACGCGTACGGAGATACGCAGTATTTT. The chain combines TRBV9 with TRBJ2-3; D not resolved. The CDR3 is made up of 12 amino acids. V was clipped by 9 bases and J by 5 bases, with 13 bases between them. The germline gives CDR1 SGDLS, CDR2 YYNGEE.

Points on this clonotype: Germline is not matched at one junction end, which may reflect a read error. This chain uses TRBV4-2 with TRBJ1-4; no reliable D call. Per germline, CDR1 LGHNA and CDR2 YNFKEQ. This CDR3 is built from 15 residues. CDR3 nucleotide sequence: TGTGCCGGCAGCCAAGAGGCACCTAATAATGAAAAACTGTTTTTT. Its protein product is CAGSQEAPNNEKLFF.

This clonotype was seen more than once but under ten times. This chain links TRBV20-1 with TRBJ1-2, with a tentative D call TRBD1 (5 bases). The CDR3 totals 13 residues. V was trimmed by 6 bases and J by 5 bases, leaving 16 bases between them. Germline V gene sequence: CDR1 DFQATT, CDR2 SNEGSKA (reference sequence). CDR3 amino acids: CSAQTRGSYGYTF. CDR3 coding DNA: TGCAGTGCCCAGACGAGGGGAAGTTATGGCTACACCTTC.

This clonotype was detected only a few times. The gene calls are TRBV6-6 and TRBJ1-5, with a weak D call TRBD1 (6 bases). From germline, CDR1 is MNHNY and CDR2 SVGAGI (reference sequence). CDR3 length equals 15 residues. V was shortened by 0 bases and J by 7 bases, with 13 bases between the two germline ends. Here the CDR3 reads CASSYSPGQRQPQHF. The CDR3 DNA sequence: TGTGCCAGCAGTTACTCTCCGGGACAAAGGCAGCCCCAGCATTTT.

The chain employs TRBV18 and TRBJ1-4; D not certain. Trimming took off 3 bases at V and 6 bases at J, with 5 bases between the two ends. Germline V gives CDR1 KGHSH, CDR2 LQKENI. CDR3 size: 12 residues. CDR3 DNA: TGTGCCAGCTCACCCCAGGATGAAAAACTGTTTTTT. The encoded protein is CASSPQDEKLFF.